The rows below give T cell receptor beta chains drawn from one sample of a study of CD8+ T cells in alopecia areata. The method was immunoSEQ multiplex PCR; TCRdb's version includes in-frame clones alone and lacks a portion of them. The data show 180,000 or so clones, 51% seen once. Here the sequenced sample was CD8+ T cells sorted from blood, taken around week 53, from a patient treated with tofacitinib. The receptors shown here come from a human donor with alopecia areata. Each CDR3 is given with its conserved first and last residue. A D gene is named only where the DNA matches it firmly. The size of a clone is reported for some rows only, either as once, few or many, or as a class for expanded clones.

TGTGCCAGTAGCGACCTTGGATATCGGGAGCAGTACTTC,CASSDLGYREQYF,TRBJ2-7,TRBV19,few,.
TGCAGCGTCCTAGCAGGGGAAGCAGCAGAGACCCAGTACTTC,CSVLAGEAAETQYF,TRBJ2-5,TRBV29-1,few,.
TGTGCCAGCAGCGGGACATTGATAGAGCAGCCCCAGCATTTT,CASSGTLIEQPQHF,TRBJ1-5,TRBV2,few,.
TGTGCCAGCAGCGGGACTAGCGGGGGCAACGAGCAGTACTTC,CASSGTSGGNEQYF,TRBJ2-7,TRBV27,.,TRBD2
TGTGCCAGCAGCCCAGACCAAGAGACCCAGTACTTC,CASSPDQETQYF,TRBJ2-5,TRBV7-8,.,.
TGTGCCTGGAGTGTACGAGGCGAGGAAAACATTCAGTACTTC,CAWSVRGEENIQYF,TRBJ2-4,TRBV30,.,.
TGTGCCAGCAGTTATAAATCAGTGAACACCGGGGAGCTGTTTTTT,CASSYKSVNTGELFF,TRBJ2-2,TRBV5-4,many,.
TGCGCCAGCGCAAGTTCCGAGGCAGATACGCAGTATTTT,CASASSEADTQYF,TRBJ2-3,TRBV23-1,.,.
TGCGCCAGCAGATCAGACAGGTCCTCCTACGAGCAGTACTTC,CASRSDRSSYEQYF,TRBJ2-7,TRBV5-1,.,.
TGCGCCAGCAGCCAAGCACACGGCGCCCCGGGTTACGAGCAGTACTTC,CASSQAHGAPGYEQYF,TRBJ2-7,TRBV4-1,.,.
TGCGCCAGCAGCTTTTCGGGGAACCAAGAGACCCAGTACTTC,CASSFSGNQETQYF,TRBJ2-5,TRBV5-1,.,.
TGTGCCAGCAGTCTAAACGCACGGTCCCACACCATATATTTT,CASSLNARSHTIYF,TRBJ1-3,TRBV27,few,.
TGCAGCGTTGAAGATTGGGCGGGGGAGTCCTACGAGCAGTACTTC,CSVEDWAGESYEQYF,TRBJ2-7,TRBV29-1,few,TRBD2
TGTGCCACCAGCAGAGAGCGGGGGGGCACAGATACGCAGTATTTT,CATSRERGGTDTQYF,TRBJ2-3,TRBV15,many,TRBD2
TGTGCCAGCAGTCTAAACATTCAGTACTTC,CASSLNIQYF,TRBJ2-4,TRBV2,.,.
TGTGCCAGCAGCTCTGGGACAGGGTGGAATGAAAAACTGTTTTTT,CASSSGTGWNEKLFF,TRBJ1-4,TRBV7-2,.,TRBD1
TGTGCCAGCAGCGTAAGCGGGGGCCACCCCTACGAGCAGTACTTC,CASSVSGGHPYEQYF,TRBJ2-7,TRBV9,few,TRBD2
TGCAGCGTTGAAATCCCCTATGGACAGATCTACAATGAGCAGTTCTTC,CSVEIPYGQIYNEQFF,TRBJ2-1,TRBV29-1,.,.
TGTGCCAGCCGTGAGGCACTCACAGATACGCAGTATTTT,CASREALTDTQYF,TRBJ2-3,TRBV11-2,once,.
TGTGCCACCAGCAGAGATGAGGGGGTAGGTGAGCAGTTCTTC,CATSRDEGVGEQFF,TRBJ2-1,TRBV15,.,.
TGCGCCAGCAGCCCTGGAGACAGGGGATTCACAGATACGCAGTATTTT,CASSPGDRGFTDTQYF,TRBJ2-3,TRBV4-1,few,TRBD1
TGCGCCAGCAGCCAAGATTCAGGGAACGAGCAGTACTTC,CASSQDSGNEQYF,TRBJ2-7,TRBV4-3,.,.
TGTGCCAGCAGTTACTTCCAGAACACCGGGGAGCTGTTTTTT,CASSYFQNTGELFF,TRBJ2-2,TRBV6-5,.,.
TGTGCCAGCAGCTTCGGGACAATGTACGAGCAGTACTTC,CASSFGTMYEQYF,TRBJ2-7,TRBV11-2,.,.
TGTGCCAGCAGCTCTAGCGGGGGCTTCCAAGAGACCCAGTACTTC,CASSSSGGFQETQYF,TRBJ2-5,TRBV13,.,TRBD2
TGCAGTGCCCGGACGGGGTACGAGCAGTACTTC,CSARTGYEQYF,TRBJ2-7,TRBV20-1,.,.
TGTGCCAGTAGTACCGTCCTAGCGGGGGCCTCCTACGAGCAGTACTTC,CASSTVLAGASYEQYF,TRBJ2-7,TRBV19,.,TRBD2
TGCAGCGTTGATGGGACAGAGAACACCGGGGAGCTGTTTTTT,CSVDGTENTGELFF,TRBJ2-2,TRBV29-1,.,TRBD1
TGTGCCAGCAGCCAAGCGTCTCTCTCCGCGGGGGGGCGCGGTGAGCAGTTCTTC,CASSQASLSAGGRGEQFF,TRBJ2-1,TRBV4-2,few,TRBD2
TGCGCCAGCAGCTATGGACAGGACACTGAAGCTTTCTTT,CASSYGQDTEAFF,TRBJ1-1,TRBV5-1,.,TRBD1
TGTGCCAGCAGGCCCGACAGGGAGGATGGCTACACCTTC,CASRPDREDGYTF,TRBJ1-2,TRBV27,.,TRBD1
TGTGCCAGCAGGGCCTCGGGCTCAGATACGCAGTATTTT,CASRASGSDTQYF,TRBJ2-3,TRBV5-4,.,.
TGTGCCAGCAGCTTAAGGGGGACTACAAATCGGGAGACCCAGTACTTC,CASSLRGTTNRETQYF,TRBJ2-5,TRBV7-8,few,.
TGCAGCGTTGGAGTGACAGGGCGGGGAGGCTACGAGCAGTACTTC,CSVGVTGRGGYEQYF,TRBJ2-7,TRBV29-1,.,.
TGTGCCAGCAATTTAGCCAGGGGGAACACTGAAGCTTTCTTT,CASNLARGNTEAFF,TRBJ1-1,TRBV6-1,.,.
TGTGCCAGCAGCCCCCAGGGATTGAACACTGAAGCTTTCTTT,CASSPQGLNTEAFF,TRBJ1-1,TRBV25-1,.,.
TGTGCCAGCAGCTTACAACAGGGGGCGCGGACTGAAGCTTTCTTT,CASSLQQGARTEAFF,TRBJ1-1,TRBV5-6,.,TRBD1
TGCGCCAGCAGCTTGGAAGGGACAGCTATGAACACTGAAGCTTTCTTT,CASSLEGTAMNTEAFF,TRBJ1-1,TRBV5-1,.,TRBD1
TGTGCCAGCAGTGAAACTAGCGGGGGGATAGATACGCAGTATTTT,CASSETSGGIDTQYF,TRBJ2-3,TRBV6-4,.,TRBD2
TGTGCCAGCAGTTTATCGAGGCAACCTGAAGCTTTCTTT,CASSLSRQPEAFF,TRBJ1-1,TRBV27,.,.
TGTGCCAGCAGCACGTGGAGGGGGCACGAGCAGTACTTC,CASSTWRGHEQYF,TRBJ2-7,TRBV5-6,.,.
TGTGCCAGCAGTGACTCTAGCACCGGGGAGCTGTTTTTT,CASSDSSTGELFF,TRBJ2-2,TRBV6-4,few,.
TGTGCCATCAGTGCCGCCGGGTCTCACACCGGGGAGCTGTTTTTT,CAISAAGSHTGELFF,TRBJ2-2,TRBV10-3,.,.
TGTGCCAGCAGCCGGGTACTTCGTTCGAGGGGAAGCACAGATACGCAGTATTTT,CASSRVLRSRGSTDTQYF,TRBJ2-3,TRBV11-2,.,.